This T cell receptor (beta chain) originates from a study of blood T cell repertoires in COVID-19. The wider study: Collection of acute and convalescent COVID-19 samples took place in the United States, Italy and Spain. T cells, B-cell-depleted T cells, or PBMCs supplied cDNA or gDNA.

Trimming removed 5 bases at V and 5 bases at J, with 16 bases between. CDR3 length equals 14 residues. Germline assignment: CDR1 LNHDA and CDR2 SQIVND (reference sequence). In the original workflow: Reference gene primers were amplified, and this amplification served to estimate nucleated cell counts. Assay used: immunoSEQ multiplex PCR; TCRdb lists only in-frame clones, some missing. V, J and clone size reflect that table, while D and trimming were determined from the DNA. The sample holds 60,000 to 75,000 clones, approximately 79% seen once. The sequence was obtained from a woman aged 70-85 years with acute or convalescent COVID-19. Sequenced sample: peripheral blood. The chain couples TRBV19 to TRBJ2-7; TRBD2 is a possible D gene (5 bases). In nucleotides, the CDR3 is TGTGCCAGTAGTCGTGATCCCTCTAGCAACGAGCAGTACTTC. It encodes CASSRDPSSNEQYF.